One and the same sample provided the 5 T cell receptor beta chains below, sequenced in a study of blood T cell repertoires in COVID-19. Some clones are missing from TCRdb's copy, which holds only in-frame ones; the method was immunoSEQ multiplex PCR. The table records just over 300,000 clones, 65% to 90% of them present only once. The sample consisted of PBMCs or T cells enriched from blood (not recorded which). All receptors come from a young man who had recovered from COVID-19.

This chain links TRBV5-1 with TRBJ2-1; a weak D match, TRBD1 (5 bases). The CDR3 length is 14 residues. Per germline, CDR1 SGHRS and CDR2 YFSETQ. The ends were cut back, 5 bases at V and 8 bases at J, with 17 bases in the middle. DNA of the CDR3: TGCGCCAGCAGTCCAATGCTGTGGGGCGATGAGCAGTTCTTC. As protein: CASSPMLWGDEQFF.

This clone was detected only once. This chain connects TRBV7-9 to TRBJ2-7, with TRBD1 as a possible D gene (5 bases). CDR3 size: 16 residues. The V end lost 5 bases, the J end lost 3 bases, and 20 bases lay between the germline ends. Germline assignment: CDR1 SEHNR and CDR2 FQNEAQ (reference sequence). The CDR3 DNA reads TGTGCCAGCAGCCCTAAGTCAGGGCAGGCCAGCTACGAGCAGTACTTC. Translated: CASSPKSGQASYEQYF.

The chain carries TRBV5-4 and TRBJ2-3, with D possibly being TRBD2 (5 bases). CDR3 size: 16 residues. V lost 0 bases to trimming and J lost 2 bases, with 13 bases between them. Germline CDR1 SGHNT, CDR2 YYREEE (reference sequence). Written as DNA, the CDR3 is TGTGCCAGCAGCTTGGGGTCTAGCAAAGTCACAGATACGCAGTATTTT. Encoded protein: CASSLGSSKVTDTQYF.

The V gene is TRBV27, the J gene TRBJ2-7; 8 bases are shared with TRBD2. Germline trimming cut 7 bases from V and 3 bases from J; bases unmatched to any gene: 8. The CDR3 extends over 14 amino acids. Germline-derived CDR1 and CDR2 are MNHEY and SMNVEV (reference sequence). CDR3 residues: CASTISGGLYEQYF. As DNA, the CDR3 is TGTGCCAGCACCATCAGCGGGGGACTCTACGAGCAGTACTTC.

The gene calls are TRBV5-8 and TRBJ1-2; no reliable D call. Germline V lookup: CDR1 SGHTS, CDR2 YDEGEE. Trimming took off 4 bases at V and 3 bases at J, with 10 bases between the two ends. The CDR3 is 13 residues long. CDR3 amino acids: CASSNLMDYGYTF. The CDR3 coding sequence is TGTGCCAGCAGCAACCTAATGGACTATGGCTACACCTTC.